The T cell receptor (beta chain) under discussion was sequenced for a study of blood T cell repertoires in COVID-19. Study-wide context: PBMCs, B-cell-depleted T cells, or T cells were the source of the cDNA or gDNA that made up the material.

The protocol was immunoSEQ multiplex PCR, while the TCRdb copy is restricted to in-frame clones and leaves out a portion. The top ten clones hold roughly 2.1% of a sample with roughly 250,000 clones, roughly 91% of them seen once. Germline V gene data show CDR1 as SGHAT and CDR2 as FQNNGV. This CDR3 has 15 residues. Trimming shortened V by 7 bases and J by 6 bases, and 22 bases separated the two germline ends. The receptor was isolated from a woman aged 40 to 55 with acute COVID-19. Material: PBMCs or T cells enriched from blood (not recorded which). This chain joins TRBV11-2 and TRBJ2-7, with D possibly TRBD1 on 6 matching bases. The DNA for the CDR3 is TGTGCCAGCACATCCGCTGCGAGGGGGTCGGGCGAGCAGTACTTC. This codes for CASTSAARGSGEQYF.